The subject of this entry is one T cell receptor beta chain. Its antigen is unidentified. CDR3 length equals 16 residues. Trimming cost V 6 bases and J 1 base; bases outside gene matches: 10. Germline loops: CDR1 MNHEY, CDR2 SMNVEV (reference sequence). The entry originates in a study of beta chain features in type 1 diabetes. Study-level information: Age and gender were similar between patients and healthy donors, as were cell yields. Study conclusions and caveats: It was not settled here whether HLA type affects TCRB rearrangement. Fewer junction insertions and more nucleotide deletions appeared in type 1 diabetes patients.

Expressed TCRB transcripts were sequenced after all isolated RNA was converted to cDNA. TCRdb keeps only in-frame clones here, not all; method: immunoSEQ multiplex PCR. Among roughly 45,000 clones, roughly 50% were seen once, and the ten largest hold roughly 0.25%. The source material was stem cell memory CD4+ T cells from blood. The chain combines TRBV27 with TRBJ2-3, with 7 bases matching TRBD1. The TCR sequence derives from a woman in her 30s in good health. CDR3 region: CASRTTGQGGTDTQYF. In nucleotides, the CDR3 is TGTGCCAGCAGGACCACGGGGCAGGGGGGCACAGATACGCAGTATTTT.